This T cell receptor beta chain is drawn from a study of T cells in Graves' hyperthyroidism and ophthalmopathy. The investigators amplified TCR beta CDR3 regions from RNA transcripts. HTBI primers were the set used in a first-round RT-PCR of the TCR CDR3. One entry per CDR3 protein results from TCRdb running MiXCR on the multiplex PCR reads. The profile shows roughly 650,000 distinct CDR3 sequences, approximately 15% of them singletons. Ophthalmopathy patients had Clinical Activity Score at least 3, NOSPECS grade at least 4, duration under 3 months. In making diagnoses, clinical symptoms, serum thyroxine and TRAb, thyroid ultrasound and orbital computed tomography were all used. The PBMCs were taken from around 9.1 ml of fresh peripheral blood. This clonotype was counted many times. Its cognate antigen is unknown. The study's findings and limits: Stable hyperthyroidism was told apart from ophthalmopathy by a model built on 13 V-J features.

Trimming shortened V by 0 bases and J by 4 bases, and 12 bases separated the two germline ends. CDR1 and CDR2 (germline): LGHDT, YNNKEL (reference sequence). The length of the CDR3 is 15 residues. The chain has TRBV3-1 and TRBJ1-2; tentatively, D is TRBD1 (6 bases). The TCR originated in a woman aged 40 to 50 with Graves' ophthalmopathy. The sample comprised blood. The CDR3 DNA follows: TGTGCCAGCAGCCAAGATACAGGGTGGAGCTATGGCTACACCTTC. Translated: CASSQDTGWSYGYTF.